Listed below are T cell receptor beta chains from one sample, sequenced in a study of shared clonotypes between healthy human individuals. Method: immunoSEQ multiplex PCR; TCRdb's copy keeps in-frame clones and lacks some. The sample yields over 2 million clones, 85% to 95% seen once. The sequenced sample was naive CD4+ T cells sorted from blood. The source of these receptors is a man between 18 and 35 years old in good health. The CDR3 runs from the conserved cysteine through the conserved F or W. A D gene is named only where the DNA matches it firmly. Size values are once, few and many counts, or a class for expanded clones, and some rows have none.

cdr3_aa: CATVGTGGRYGYTF; cdr3_nt: TGTGCCACCGTCGGGACAGGGGGCCGTTATGGCTACACCTTC; clone_size: .; v_call: TRBV6-6; d_call: TRBD1; cdr3_length: 14; j_call: TRBJ1-2
cdr3_aa: CAWTSQGLDNSPLHF; cdr3_nt: TGTGCCTGGACGTCTCAGGGGCTCGATAATTCACCCCTCCACTTT; clone_size: once; v_call: TRBV30; d_call: .; cdr3_length: 15; j_call: TRBJ1-6
cdr3_aa: CASSWRDASYNEQFF; cdr3_nt: TGTGCCAGCAGCTGGAGGGACGCCTCCTACAATGAGCAGTTCTTC; clone_size: .; v_call: TRBV7-2; d_call: .; cdr3_length: 15; j_call: TRBJ2-1
cdr3_aa: CASSATWANEQFF; cdr3_nt: TGTGCCAGCAGTGCTACCTGGGCCAATGAGCAGTTCTTC; clone_size: .; v_call: TRBV6-1; d_call: .; cdr3_length: 13; j_call: TRBJ2-1
cdr3_aa: CASSQELAKNIQYF; cdr3_nt: TGCGCCAGCAGCCAAGAATTAGCCAAAAACATTCAGTACTTC; clone_size: .; v_call: TRBV4-1; d_call: .; cdr3_length: 14; j_call: TRBJ2-4
cdr3_aa: CASSFPERQGETQYF; cdr3_nt: TGTGCCAGCAGCTTCCCCGAGAGGCAGGGAGAGACCCAGTACTTC; clone_size: .; v_call: TRBV7-9; d_call: .; cdr3_length: 15; j_call: TRBJ2-5
cdr3_aa: CASSPRTGKDNEQFF; cdr3_nt: TGTGCCAGCAGCCCCCGGACAGGGAAGGACAATGAGCAGTTCTTC; clone_size: .; v_call: TRBV9; d_call: TRBD1; cdr3_length: 15; j_call: TRBJ2-1
cdr3_aa: CASSLADRDTEAFF; cdr3_nt: TGTGCCAGCAGCTTGGCTGACAGGGACACTGAAGCTTTCTTT; clone_size: .; v_call: TRBV5-4; d_call: TRBD1; cdr3_length: 14; j_call: TRBJ1-1
cdr3_aa: CASRLFEQGDYEQYF; cdr3_nt: TGTGCAAGTCGCTTGTTCGAACAGGGGGACTACGAGCAGTACTTC; clone_size: .; v_call: TRBV12-2; d_call: .; cdr3_length: 15; j_call: TRBJ2-7
cdr3_aa: CASSLAGSSPLHF; cdr3_nt: TGCGCCAGCAGCTTGGCCGGTAGTTCACCCCTCCACTTT; clone_size: .; v_call: TRBV5-1; d_call: .; cdr3_length: 13; j_call: TRBJ1-6
cdr3_aa: CASSPRDTYEQYF; cdr3_nt: TGTGCCAGCAGCCCGCGGGACACCTACGAGCAGTACTTC; clone_size: .; v_call: TRBV7-9; d_call: .; cdr3_length: 13; j_call: TRBJ2-7
cdr3_aa: CASSRLREQYF; cdr3_nt: TGTGCCAGCAGCCGGCTAAGGGAGCAGTACTTC; clone_size: .; v_call: TRBV14; d_call: .; cdr3_length: 11; j_call: TRBJ2-7
cdr3_aa: CASSPSQAAGNTIYF; cdr3_nt: TGTGCCAGCTCACCAAGCCAGGCGGCTGGAAACACCATATATTTT; clone_size: many; v_call: TRBV18; d_call: .; cdr3_length: 15; j_call: TRBJ1-3
cdr3_aa: CASSPGTTGVSANEQFF; cdr3_nt: TGTGCCAGCTCACCAGGGACAACAGGGGTAAGTGCGAATGAGCAGTTCTTC; clone_size: .; v_call: TRBV18; d_call: TRBD1; cdr3_length: 17; j_call: TRBJ2-1